Detailed here is one T cell receptor (beta chain). This clonotype was counted between two and nine times. Its antigen target is currently unknown. No per-base quality is available; no much larger clone lies one base away. The germline V gene (reference sequence) sets CDR1 to DFQATT and CDR2 to SNEGSKA. V sheds 1 base and J sheds 4 bases, leaving 10 bases between their ends. Including cysteine and phenylalanine, the CDR3 has 13 amino acids. The only DNA kept is the CDR3, 39 bases in frame from the first base. The sample is drawn from a study of identical twins (dated by TCRdb to 2016 to 2018). Regarding the research as a whole: TCR alpha and beta repertoires from monozygotic twins, unrelated adults of various ages and cord blood were deep-sequenced to test whether fetal clonotypes persist. To rule out contamination, replicate twin experiments were performed at different times with different library preparation protocols. Study-wide findings and limitations: Abundant cord blood beta clonotypes had fewer insertions, young adult naive repertoires showed a similar but weaker trend, and memory repertoires showed no such trend. Recombination models systematically underestimated out-of-frame TCR alpha sharing in monozygotic twins but agreed with sharing between unrelated individuals. Invariant T cells such as MAIT and iNKT could partly confound zero-insertion analyses, though diverse VJ usage argued against this for most clonotypes. Because the same donors could not be followed over many years, conclusions were based on cross-sectional statistical analysis. Out-of-frame TCR alpha sequences shared between twins showed an excess of low generation-probability sequences compared with coincidental sharing between unrelated individuals. A weaker excess of twin sharing was found in beta out-of-frame sequences because the signal-to-noise ratio was lowered by fewer shared sequences.

Library generation was performed with 5' RACE. Instrument used: Illumina HiSeq 2000. Template switching added a universal primer binding site, and the final cDNA carried a unique molecular identifier that allowed TCR cDNA molecules to be counted accurately. First-strand cDNA for TCR alpha and beta chains was synthesized from specific primers in the conserved constant-segment region. To control for contamination, every cDNA library carried two barcodes: a SMART-Mk sample barcode plus Illumina barcodes. TruSeq adapter sequences, together with Illumina sample barcodes, were added in two successive PCR steps. TCR alpha and beta cDNA libraries were sequenced on the Illumina HiSeq platform with custom primers. The paper's data handling went like this. Raw reads were processed with MiGEC to extract unique molecular identifiers, and MiXCR was used to determine CDR3 positions. Recombination models were inferred per individual with the repgenHMM and IGoR tools using an EM algorithm. Shared clonotype analysis was performed with the tcR package in R, normalizing sharing by the product of cloneset sizes. Out-of-frame nonproductive sequences were analyzed to study raw recombination free of thymic and clonal selection effects. The raw public reads went through TCRdb reprocessing: fastp at Q25, MiXCR clone calling, in-frame beta chains kept. Identical CDR3 protein sequences are pooled into one entry, listed with their most common genes and DNA. TCRdb's processing, not the authors', yielded these V and J calls. Present in this sample are some 790,000 distinct CDR3 sequences, approximately 18% of which were seen just once. 10% to 15% of the sample is taken by the ten largest.

Only healthy Caucasian donors were included. The twin cohort comprised three pairs of female monozygotic twins, all aged roughly 18 to 29 years. Peripheral blood mononuclear cells were the source from which RNA for the TCR libraries was isolated. Separately, the same data were catalogued under a study of T cells expressing NK-cell markers. From the second report: Three sorted T-cell subsets (CD3+CD56+NKG2C+, CD3+CD56+NKG2C- and CD3+CD56-NKG2C+) from 7 to 9 donors had their TCR beta-chain repertoires profiled. Among the eight sequenced donors, seven were HCMV-seropositive and one was HCMV-seronegative. In several experiments an anti-gammadeltaTCR antibody was added to restrict sorting to alphabetaTCR-expressing T cells. In over five donors, the dominant CD3+CD56+NKG2C+ clonotypes were among the top 10 CD8+ clonotypes and accounted for 1.0-7.0% of CD8+ T cells. Those dominant clonotypes were again the most abundant among CD3+CD56-NKG2C+ cells in a handful of donors, at roughly 28.3-60.1%. It remained unclear whether the expanded NKG2C-expressing T cell clones were specific for HCMV antigens. Randomly selected healthy volunteers, three men and five women, were used as the eight sequenced donors. To determine HCMV serostatus, a commercial ELISA kit was used to detect HCMV-specific IgG in serum. For six donors, bulk peripheral blood T-cell repertoires were also sequenced from unsorted PBMC. MIGEC was used to demultiplex reads and group reads by UMI, and MiTCR was used to assemble and quantify clonotypes. To exclude erroneous sequences, any TCR cDNA sequence not supported by at least two reads was discarded. The tcR package was used for downstream repertoire analysis, with clonotypes matched between fractions based on CDR3 nucleotide sequence plus V segment. VDJmatch was used to annotate antigen specificity against VDJdb, with one amino acid substitution in CDR3 allowed.

The sequence was collected from a woman under 30 in good health. Material: PBMCs. The chain is encoded by TRBV20-1 joined to TRBJ1-1; a confident D gene designation cannot be given. The CDR3 protein is CSARVPEGTEAFF. In nucleotide form, the sequence is TGCAGTGCTAGAGTGCCAGAGGGCACTGAAGCTTTCTTT.